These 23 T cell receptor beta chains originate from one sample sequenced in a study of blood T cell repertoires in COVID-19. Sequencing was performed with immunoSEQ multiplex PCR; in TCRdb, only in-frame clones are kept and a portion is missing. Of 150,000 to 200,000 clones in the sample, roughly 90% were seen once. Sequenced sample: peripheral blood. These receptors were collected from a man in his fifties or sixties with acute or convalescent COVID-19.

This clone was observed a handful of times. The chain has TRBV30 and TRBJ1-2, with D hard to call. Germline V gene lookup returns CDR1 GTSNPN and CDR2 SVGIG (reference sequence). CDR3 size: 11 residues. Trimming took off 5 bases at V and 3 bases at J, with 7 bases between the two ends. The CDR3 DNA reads TGTGCCTGGGAGCTTGACTATGGCTACACCTTC. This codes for CAWELDYGYTF.

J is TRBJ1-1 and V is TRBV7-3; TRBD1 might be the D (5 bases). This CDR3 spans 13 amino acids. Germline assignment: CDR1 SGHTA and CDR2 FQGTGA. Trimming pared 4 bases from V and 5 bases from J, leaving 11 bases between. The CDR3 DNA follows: TGTGCCAGCAGCTCAGGGTTAGGAACTGAAGCTTTCTTT. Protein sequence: CASSSGLGTEAFF. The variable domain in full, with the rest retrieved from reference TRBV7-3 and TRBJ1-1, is GAGVSQTPSNKVTEKGKYVELRCDPISGHTALYWYRQSLGQGPEFLIYFQGTGAADDSGLPNDRFFAVRPEGSVSTLKIQRTERGDSAVYLCASSSGLGTEAFFGQGTRLTVV.

CDR3 residues: CASSHRDRSSFSSYNEQFF. CDR3 in DNA: TGTGCCAGCAGCCACCGGGACAGGTCGAGTTTTAGCTCCTACAATGAGCAGTTCTTC. V usage is TRBV7-6 and J usage is TRBJ2-1; 8 bases line up with TRBD1. The CDR3 length is 19 residues. The germline V gene encodes CDR1 SGHVS and CDR2 FNYEAQ. With 5 bases clipped from V and 0 bases from J, the junction kept 15 bases outside the gene matches.

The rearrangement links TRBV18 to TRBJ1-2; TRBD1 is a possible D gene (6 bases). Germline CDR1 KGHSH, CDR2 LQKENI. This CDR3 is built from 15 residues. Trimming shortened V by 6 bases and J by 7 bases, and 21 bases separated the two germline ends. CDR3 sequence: CASSDPGGMGAGYTF. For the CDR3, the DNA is TGTGCCAGCTCTGACCCCGGCGGCATGGGGGCTGGCTACACCTTC.

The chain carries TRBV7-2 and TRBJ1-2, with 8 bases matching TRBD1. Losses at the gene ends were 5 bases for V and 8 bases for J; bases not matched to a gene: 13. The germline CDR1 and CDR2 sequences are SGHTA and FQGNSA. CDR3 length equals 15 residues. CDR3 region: CASSTRQGFTGGYTF. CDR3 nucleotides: TGTGCCAGCAGCACTAGACAGGGGTTTACTGGAGGCTACACCTTC.

This CDR3 is CASIRQGKSTDTQYF. The CDR3 nucleotides read TGTGCCAGCATACGCCAGGGGAAAAGCACAGATACGCAGTATTTT. The chain recombines TRBV2 with TRBJ2-3; D is possibly TRBD1 (6 bases). The V and J ends lost 7 bases and 0 bases respectively, with 14 bases between them. The CDR3 is 15 amino acids. CDR1 and CDR2 from the germline V gene are SNHLY and FYNNEI.

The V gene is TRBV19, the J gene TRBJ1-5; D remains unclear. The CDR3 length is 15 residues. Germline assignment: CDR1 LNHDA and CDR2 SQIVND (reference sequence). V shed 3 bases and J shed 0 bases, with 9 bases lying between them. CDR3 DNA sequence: TGTGCCAGTAGTATGGGAGAACATAGCAATCAGCCCCAGCATTTT. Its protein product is CASSMGEHSNQPQHF.

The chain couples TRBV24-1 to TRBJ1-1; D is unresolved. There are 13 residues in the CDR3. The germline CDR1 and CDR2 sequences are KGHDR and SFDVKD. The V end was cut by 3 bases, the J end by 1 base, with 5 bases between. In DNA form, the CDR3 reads TGTGCCACCAGTGATAGCTCGAACACTGAAGCTTTCTTT. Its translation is CATSDSSNTEAFF.

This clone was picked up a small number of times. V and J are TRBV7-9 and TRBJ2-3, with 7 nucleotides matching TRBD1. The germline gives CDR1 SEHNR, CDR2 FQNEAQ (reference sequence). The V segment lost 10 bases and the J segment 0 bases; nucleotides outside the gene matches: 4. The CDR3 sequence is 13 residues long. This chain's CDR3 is CANDRDSTDTQYF. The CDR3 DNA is TGTGCCAACGACAGGGACAGCACAGATACGCAGTATTTT.

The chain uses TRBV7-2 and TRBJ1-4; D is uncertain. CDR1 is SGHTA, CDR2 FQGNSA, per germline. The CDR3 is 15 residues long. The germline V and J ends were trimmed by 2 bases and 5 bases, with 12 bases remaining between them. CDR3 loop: CASSLQPSRNEKLFF. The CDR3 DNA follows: TGTGCCAGCAGCTTACAGCCTAGCCGAAATGAAAAACTGTTTTTT.

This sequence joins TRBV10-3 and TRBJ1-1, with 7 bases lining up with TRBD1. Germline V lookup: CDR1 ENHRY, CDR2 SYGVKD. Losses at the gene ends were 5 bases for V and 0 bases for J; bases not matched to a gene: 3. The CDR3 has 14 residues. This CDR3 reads CAISWGQMNTEAFF. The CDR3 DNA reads TGTGCCATCAGTTGGGGACAGATGAACACTGAAGCTTTCTTT.

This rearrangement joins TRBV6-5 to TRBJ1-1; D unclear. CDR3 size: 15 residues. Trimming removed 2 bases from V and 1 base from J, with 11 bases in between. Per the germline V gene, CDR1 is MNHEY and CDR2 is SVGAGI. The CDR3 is CASSYTSPGNTEAFF. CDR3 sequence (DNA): TGTGCCAGCAGTTACACGAGCCCGGGGAACACTGAAGCTTTCTTT.

The CDR3 protein is CASSPGSGTGAYGYTF. The CDR3 DNA reads as TGTGCCAGCAGCCCAGGGTCCGGGACAGGGGCCTATGGCTACACCTTC. This chain uses TRBV7-2 with TRBJ1-2, with 10 bases matching TRBD1. V was pared by 5 bases and J by 4 bases, with 10 bases of the junction left unmatched. The CDR3 has 16 residues. Germline V gene data show CDR1 as SGHTA and CDR2 as FQGNSA. Together with reference TRBV7-2 and TRBJ1-2, the CDR3 gives the full variable domain: GAGVSQSPSNKVTEKGKDVELRCDPISGHTALYWYRQSLGQGLEFLIYFQGNSAPDKSGLPSDRFSAERTGGSVSTLTIQRTQQEDSAVYLCASSPGSGTGAYGYTFGSGTRLTVV.

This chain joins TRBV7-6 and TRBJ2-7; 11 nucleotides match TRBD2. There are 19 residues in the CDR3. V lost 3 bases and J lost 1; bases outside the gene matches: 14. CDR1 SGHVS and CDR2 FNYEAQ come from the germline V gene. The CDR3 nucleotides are TGTGCCAGCAGCTTTCGGCCAACTAGCGGGGGCGAAAAATCCTACGAGCAGTACTTC. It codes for CASSFRPTSGGEKSYEQYF. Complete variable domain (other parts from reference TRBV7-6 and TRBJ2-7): GAGVSQSPRYKVTKRGQDVALRCDPISGHVSLYWYRQALGQGPEFLTYFNYEAQQDKSGLPNDRFSAERPEGSISTLTIQRTEQRDSAMYRCASSFRPTSGGEKSYEQYFGPGTRLTVT.

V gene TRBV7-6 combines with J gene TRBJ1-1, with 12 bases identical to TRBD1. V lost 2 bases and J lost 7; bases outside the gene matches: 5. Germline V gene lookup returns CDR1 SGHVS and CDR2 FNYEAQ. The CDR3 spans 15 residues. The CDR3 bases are TGTGCCAGCAGCTTACGGGACAGGGGGCTCGGTGAAGCTTTCTTT. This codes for CASSLRDRGLGEAFF.

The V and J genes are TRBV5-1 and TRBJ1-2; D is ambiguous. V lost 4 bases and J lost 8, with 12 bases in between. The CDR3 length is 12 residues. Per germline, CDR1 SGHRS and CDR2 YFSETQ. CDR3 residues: CASSAGDRGYTF. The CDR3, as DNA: TGCGCCAGCAGCGCGGGAGATCGAGGCTACACCTTC.

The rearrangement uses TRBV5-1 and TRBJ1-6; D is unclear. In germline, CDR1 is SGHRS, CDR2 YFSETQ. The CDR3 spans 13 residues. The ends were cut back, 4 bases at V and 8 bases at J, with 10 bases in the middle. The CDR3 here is CASSPTEDSPLHF. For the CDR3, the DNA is TGCGCCAGCAGCCCTACTGAGGATTCACCCCTCCACTTT.

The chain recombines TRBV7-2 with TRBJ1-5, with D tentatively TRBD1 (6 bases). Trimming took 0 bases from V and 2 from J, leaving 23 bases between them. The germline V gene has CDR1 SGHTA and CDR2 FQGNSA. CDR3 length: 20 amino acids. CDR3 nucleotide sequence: TGTGCCAGCAGCTTAGCCCCCCCAGAAACAGGGTTTAGAGGCAATCAGCCCCAGCATTTT. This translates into CASSLAPPETGFRGNQPQHF. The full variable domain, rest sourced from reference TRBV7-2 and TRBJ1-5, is GAGVSQSPSNKVTEKGKDVELRCDPISGHTALYWYRQSLGQGLEFLIYFQGNSAPDKSGLPSDRFSAERTGGSVSTLTIQRTQQEDSAVYLCASSLAPPETGFRGNQPQHFGDGTRLSIL.

This CDR3 is CASSVGTGALGQPQHF. CDR3 in DNA: TGTGCCAGCAGCGTAGGTACAGGGGCGTTAGGTCAGCCCCAGCATTTT. This chain links TRBV9 with TRBJ1-5, with 7 bases that match TRBD1. J gave up 6 bases and V 0 bases, and 9 bases lay outside the gene matches. This CDR3 has 16 amino acids. The germline V gene encodes CDR1 SGDLS and CDR2 YYNGEE. The variable domain in full, with the rest retrieved from reference TRBV9 and TRBJ1-5, is DSGVTQTPKHLITATGQRVTLRCSPRSGDLSVYWYQQSLDQGLQFLIQYYNGEERAKGNILERFSAQQFPDLHSELNLSSLELGDSALYFCASSVGTGALGQPQHFGDGTRLSIL.

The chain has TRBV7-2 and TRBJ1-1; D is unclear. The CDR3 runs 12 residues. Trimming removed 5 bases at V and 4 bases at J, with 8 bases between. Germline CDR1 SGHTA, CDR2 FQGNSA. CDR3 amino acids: CASSKLGTEAFF. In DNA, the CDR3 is TGTGCCAGCAGCAAGCTCGGCACTGAAGCTTTCTTT.

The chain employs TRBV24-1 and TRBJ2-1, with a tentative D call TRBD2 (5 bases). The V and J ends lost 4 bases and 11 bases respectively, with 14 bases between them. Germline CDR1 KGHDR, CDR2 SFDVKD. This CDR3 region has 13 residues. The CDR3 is CATSDSDRGKQFF. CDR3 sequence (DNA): TGTGCCACCAGTGACTCCGACCGGGGAAAGCAGTTCTTC.

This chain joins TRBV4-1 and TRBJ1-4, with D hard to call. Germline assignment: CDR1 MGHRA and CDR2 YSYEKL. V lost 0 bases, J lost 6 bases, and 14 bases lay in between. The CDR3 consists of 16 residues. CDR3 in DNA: TGCGCCAGCAGCCAAGATCTGGGCAGTACAGATGAAAAACTGTTTTTT. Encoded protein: CASSQDLGSTDEKLFF.

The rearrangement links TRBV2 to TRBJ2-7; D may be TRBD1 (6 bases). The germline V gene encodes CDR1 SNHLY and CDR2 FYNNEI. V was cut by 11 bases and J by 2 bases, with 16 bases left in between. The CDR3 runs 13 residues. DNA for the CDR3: TGTGCCGCCGGCTTGGGACAAGCCTACGAGCAGTACTTC. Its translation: CAAGLGQAYEQYF.